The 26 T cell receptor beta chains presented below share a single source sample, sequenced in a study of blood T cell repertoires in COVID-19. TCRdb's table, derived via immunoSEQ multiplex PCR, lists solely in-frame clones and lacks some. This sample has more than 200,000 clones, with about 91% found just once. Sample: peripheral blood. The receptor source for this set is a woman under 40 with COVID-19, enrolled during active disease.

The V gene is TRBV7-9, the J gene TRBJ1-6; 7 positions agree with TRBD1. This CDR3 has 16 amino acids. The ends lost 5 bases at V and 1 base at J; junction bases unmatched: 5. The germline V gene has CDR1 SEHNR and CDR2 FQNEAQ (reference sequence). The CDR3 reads CASSPGGSSYNSPLHF. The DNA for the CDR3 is TGTGCCAGCAGCCCAGGGGGATCATCCTATAATTCACCCCTCCACTTT. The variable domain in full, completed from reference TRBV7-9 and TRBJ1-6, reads DTGVSQNPRHKITKRGQNVTFRCDPISEHNRLYWYRQTLGQGPEFLTYFQNEAQLEKSRLLSDRFSAERPKGSFSTLEIQRTEQGDSAMYLCASSPGGSSYNSPLHFGNGTRLTVT.

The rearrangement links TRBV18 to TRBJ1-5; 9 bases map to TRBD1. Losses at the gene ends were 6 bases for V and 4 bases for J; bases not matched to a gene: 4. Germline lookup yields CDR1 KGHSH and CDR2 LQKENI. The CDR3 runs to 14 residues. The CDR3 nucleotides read TGTGCCAGCTCTGCGGGGACAGGGAATCAGCCCCAGCATTTT. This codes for CASSAGTGNQPQHF.

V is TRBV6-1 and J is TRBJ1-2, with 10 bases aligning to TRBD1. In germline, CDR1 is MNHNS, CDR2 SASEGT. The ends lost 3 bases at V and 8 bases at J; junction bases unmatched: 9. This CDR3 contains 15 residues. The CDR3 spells CASSETGQGTVGYTF. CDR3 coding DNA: TGTGCCAGCAGTGAGACGGGACAGGGGACGGTCGGCTACACCTTC.

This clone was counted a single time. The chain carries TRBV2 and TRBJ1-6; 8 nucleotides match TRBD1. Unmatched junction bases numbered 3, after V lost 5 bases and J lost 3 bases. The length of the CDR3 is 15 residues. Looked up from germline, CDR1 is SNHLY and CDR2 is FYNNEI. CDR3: CASSRDRIYNSPLHF. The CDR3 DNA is TGTGCCAGCAGTAGGGACAGGATCTATAATTCACCCCTCCACTTT. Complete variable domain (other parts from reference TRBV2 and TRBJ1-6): EPEVTQTPSHQVTQMGQEVILRCVPISNHLYFYWYRQILGQKVEFLVSFYNNEISEKSEIFDDQFSVERPDGSNFTLKIRSTKLEDSAMYFCASSRDRIYNSPLHFGNGTRLTVT.

Written as DNA, the CDR3 is TGTGCCAGCAGTTTTAGCGGGACAGGGCGCTACGAGCAGTACTTC. Residues: CASSFSGTGRYEQYF. V and J are TRBV27 and TRBJ2-7, with a possible D match to TRBD1 (9 bases). Trimming removed 3 bases at V and 3 bases at J, with 15 bases between. The CDR3 length is 15 residues. Germline lookup yields CDR1 MNHEY and CDR2 SMNVEV (reference sequence).

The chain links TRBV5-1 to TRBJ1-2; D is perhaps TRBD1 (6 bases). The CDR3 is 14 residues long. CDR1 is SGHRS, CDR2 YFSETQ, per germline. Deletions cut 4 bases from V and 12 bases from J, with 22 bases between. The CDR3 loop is CASSQDRSKGGDTF. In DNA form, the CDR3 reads TGCGCCAGCAGCCAAGACAGGTCAAAGGGTGGTGACACCTTC.

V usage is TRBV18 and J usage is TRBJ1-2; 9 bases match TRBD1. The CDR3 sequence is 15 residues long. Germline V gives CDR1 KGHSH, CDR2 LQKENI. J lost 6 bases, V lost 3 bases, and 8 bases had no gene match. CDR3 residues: CASSPTDRGGNGYTF. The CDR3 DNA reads TGTGCCAGCTCACCTACGGACAGGGGAGGGAATGGCTACACCTTC.

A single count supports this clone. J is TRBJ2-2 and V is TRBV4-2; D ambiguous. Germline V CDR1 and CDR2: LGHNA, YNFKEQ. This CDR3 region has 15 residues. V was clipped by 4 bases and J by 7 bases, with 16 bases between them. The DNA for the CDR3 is TGTGCCAGCAGCCCAGCCCCAGGCGTCGACGGGGAGCTGTTTTTT. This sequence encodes CASSPAPGVDGELFF.

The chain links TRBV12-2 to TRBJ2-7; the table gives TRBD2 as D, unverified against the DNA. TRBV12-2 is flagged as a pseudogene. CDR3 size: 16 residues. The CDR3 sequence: CASRLARTSRGYEQYV. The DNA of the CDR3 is TGTGCAAGTCGCTTAGCGAGGACTAGCCGGGGGTACGAGCAGTACGTC.

This CDR3 is CASSRRTGGEQYF. DNA for the CDR3: TGTGCCAGCAGCCGTCGGACAGGGGGGGAGCAGTACTTC. The V and J genes are TRBV7-2 and TRBJ2-7; TRBD1 aligns across 10 bases. The ends lost 5 bases at V and 7 bases at J; junction bases unmatched: 5. CDR3 length: 13 amino acids. CDR1 is SGHTA, CDR2 FQGNSA, per germline.

Written as DNA, the CDR3 is TGTGCCAGCAGTGCCCGGAGAACAGGGGGCTTAGGCGGGGAGCTGTTTTTT. Translated: CASSARRTGGLGGELFF. The chain links TRBV2 to TRBJ2-2; 9 nucleotides match TRBD1. The CDR3 is 17 residues long. Germline V gene data show CDR1 as SNHLY and CDR2 as FYNNEI. Trimming at V came to 4 bases and at J to 7 bases, leaving 13 bases not matched to a gene.

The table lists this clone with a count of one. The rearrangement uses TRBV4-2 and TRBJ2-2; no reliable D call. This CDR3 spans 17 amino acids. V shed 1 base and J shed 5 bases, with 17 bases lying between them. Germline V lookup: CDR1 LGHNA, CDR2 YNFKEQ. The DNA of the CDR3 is TGTGCCAGCAGCCAAGGTGACTTAGCTTTATTTACCGGGGAGCTGTTTTTT. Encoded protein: CASSQGDLALFTGELFF.

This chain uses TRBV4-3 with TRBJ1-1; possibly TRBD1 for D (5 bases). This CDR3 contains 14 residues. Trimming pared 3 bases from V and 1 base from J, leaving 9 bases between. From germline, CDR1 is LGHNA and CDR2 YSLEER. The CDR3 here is CASSQDTGNTEAFF. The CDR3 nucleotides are TGCGCCAGCAGCCAGGACACGGGGAACACTGAAGCTTTCTTT.

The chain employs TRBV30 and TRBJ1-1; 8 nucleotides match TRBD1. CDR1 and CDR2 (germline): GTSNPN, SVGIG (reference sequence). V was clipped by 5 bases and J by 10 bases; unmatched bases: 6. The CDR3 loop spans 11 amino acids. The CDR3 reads CAWGRGPGAFF. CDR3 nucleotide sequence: TGTGCCTGGGGCAGGGGGCCAGGAGCTTTCTTT.

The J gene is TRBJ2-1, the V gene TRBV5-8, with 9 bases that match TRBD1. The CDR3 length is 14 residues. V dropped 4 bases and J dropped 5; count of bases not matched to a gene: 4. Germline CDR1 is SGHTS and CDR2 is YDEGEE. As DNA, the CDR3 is TGTGCCAGCAGCCCGGGACAGGGTGACAATGAGCAGTTCTTC. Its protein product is CASSPGQGDNEQFF.

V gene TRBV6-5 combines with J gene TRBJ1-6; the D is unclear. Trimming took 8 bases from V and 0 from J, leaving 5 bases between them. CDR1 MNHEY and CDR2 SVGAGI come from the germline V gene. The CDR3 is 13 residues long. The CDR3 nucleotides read TGTGCCAGCCCGGTCTCCTATAATTCACCCCTCCACTTT. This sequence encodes CASPVSYNSPLHF.

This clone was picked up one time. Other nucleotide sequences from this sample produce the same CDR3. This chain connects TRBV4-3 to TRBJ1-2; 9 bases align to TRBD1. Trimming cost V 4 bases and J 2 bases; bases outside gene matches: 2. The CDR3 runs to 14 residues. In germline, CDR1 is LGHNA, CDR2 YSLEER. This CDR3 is CASSPGQGNYGYTF. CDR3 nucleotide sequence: TGCGCCAGCAGCCCAGGACAGGGGAACTATGGCTACACCTTC.

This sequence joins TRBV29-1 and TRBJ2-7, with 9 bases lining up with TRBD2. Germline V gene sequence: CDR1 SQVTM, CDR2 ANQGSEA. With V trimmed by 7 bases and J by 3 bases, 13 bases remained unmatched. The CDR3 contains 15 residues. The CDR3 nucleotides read TGCAGCGCCTACCCTGATGTAGCGGGAGACTACGAGCAGTACGTC. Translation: CSAYPDVAGDYEQYV.

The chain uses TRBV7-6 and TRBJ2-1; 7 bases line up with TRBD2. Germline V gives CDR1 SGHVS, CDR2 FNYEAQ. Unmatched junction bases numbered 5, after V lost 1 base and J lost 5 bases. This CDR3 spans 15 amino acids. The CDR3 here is CASSLVVGGDNEQFF. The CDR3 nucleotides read TGTGCCAGCAGCTTAGTCGTGGGGGGGGACAATGAGCAGTTCTTC.

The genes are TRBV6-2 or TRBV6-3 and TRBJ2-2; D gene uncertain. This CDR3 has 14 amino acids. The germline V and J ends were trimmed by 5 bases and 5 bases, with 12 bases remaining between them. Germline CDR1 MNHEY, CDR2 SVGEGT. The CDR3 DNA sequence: TGTGCCAGCAGTCGTGTGTGGCAAACCGGGGAGCTGTTTTTT. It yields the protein CASSRVWQTGELFF.

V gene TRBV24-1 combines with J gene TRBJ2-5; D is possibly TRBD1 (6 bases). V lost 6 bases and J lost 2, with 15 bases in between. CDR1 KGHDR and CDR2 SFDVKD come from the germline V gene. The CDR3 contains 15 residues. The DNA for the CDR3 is TGTGCCACCAGTTCCCAGGGGTCGGGACAAGAGACCCAGTACTTC. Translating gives CATSSQGSGQETQYF.

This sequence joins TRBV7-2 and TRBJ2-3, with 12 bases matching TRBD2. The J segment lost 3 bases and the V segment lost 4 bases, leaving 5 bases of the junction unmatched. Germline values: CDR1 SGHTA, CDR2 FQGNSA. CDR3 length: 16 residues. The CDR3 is CASSSLLAGGTDTQYF. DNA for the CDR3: TGTGCCAGCAGCTCGCTCCTAGCGGGAGGGACAGATACGCAGTATTTT.

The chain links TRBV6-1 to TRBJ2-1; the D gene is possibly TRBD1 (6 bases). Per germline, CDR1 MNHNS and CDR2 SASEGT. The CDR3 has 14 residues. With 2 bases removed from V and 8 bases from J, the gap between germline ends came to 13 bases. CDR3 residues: CASSETPAGDEQFF. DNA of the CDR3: TGTGCCAGCAGTGAAACGCCAGCAGGGGATGAGCAGTTCTTC.

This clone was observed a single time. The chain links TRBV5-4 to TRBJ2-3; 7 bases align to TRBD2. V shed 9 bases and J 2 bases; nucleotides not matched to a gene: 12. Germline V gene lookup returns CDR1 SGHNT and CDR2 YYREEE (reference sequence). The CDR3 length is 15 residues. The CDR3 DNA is TGTGCCACTAGCTCTGTCGGGACTACCACAGATACGCAGTATTTT. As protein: CATSSVGTTTDTQYF. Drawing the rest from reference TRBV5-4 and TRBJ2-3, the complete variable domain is ETGVTQSPTHLIKTRGQQVTLRCSSQSGHNTVSWYQQALGQGPQFIFQYYREEENGRGNFPPRFSGLQFPNYSSELNVNALELDDSALYLCATSSVGTTTDTQYFGPGTRLTVL.

CDR3 sequence (DNA): TGTGCCAGCAGCCCAGGGGTGGACCAAAACATTCAGTACTTC. This codes for CASSPGVDQNIQYF. The rearrangement uses TRBV7-9 and TRBJ2-4, with D possibly TRBD1 on 6 matching bases. V lost 5 bases, J lost 5 bases, and 13 bases lay in between. Germline V CDR1 and CDR2: SEHNR, FQNEAQ (reference sequence). This CDR3 comprises 14 residues. Using reference TRBV7-9 and TRBJ2-4 for the parts outside the CDR3, the full variable domain is DTGVSQNPRHKITKRGQNVTFRCDPISEHNRLYWYRQTLGQGPEFLTYFQNEAQLEKSRLLSDRFSAERPKGSFSTLEIQRTEQGDSAMYLCASSPGVDQNIQYFGAGTRLSVL.

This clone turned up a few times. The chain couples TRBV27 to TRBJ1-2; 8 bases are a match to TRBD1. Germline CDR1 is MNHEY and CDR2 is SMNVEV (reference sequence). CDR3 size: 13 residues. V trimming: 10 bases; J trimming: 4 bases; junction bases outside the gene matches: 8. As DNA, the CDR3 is TGTGCCACAAAGGACAGGGAGCGCTATGGCTACACCTTC. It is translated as CATKDRERYGYTF.